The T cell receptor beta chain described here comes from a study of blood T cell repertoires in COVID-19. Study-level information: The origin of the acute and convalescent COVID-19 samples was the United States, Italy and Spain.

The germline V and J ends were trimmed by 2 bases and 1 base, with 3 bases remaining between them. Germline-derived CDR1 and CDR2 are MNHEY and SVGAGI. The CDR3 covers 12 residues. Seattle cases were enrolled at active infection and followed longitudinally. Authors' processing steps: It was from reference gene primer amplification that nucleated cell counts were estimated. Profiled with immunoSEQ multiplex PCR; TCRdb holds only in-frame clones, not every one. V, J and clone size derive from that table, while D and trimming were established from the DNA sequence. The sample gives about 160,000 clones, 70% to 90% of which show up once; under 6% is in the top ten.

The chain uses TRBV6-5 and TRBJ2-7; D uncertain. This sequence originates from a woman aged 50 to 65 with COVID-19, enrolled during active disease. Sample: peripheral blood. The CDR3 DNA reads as TGTGCCAGCAGTTACCATTCCTACGAGCAGTACTTC. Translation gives CASSYHSYEQYF.